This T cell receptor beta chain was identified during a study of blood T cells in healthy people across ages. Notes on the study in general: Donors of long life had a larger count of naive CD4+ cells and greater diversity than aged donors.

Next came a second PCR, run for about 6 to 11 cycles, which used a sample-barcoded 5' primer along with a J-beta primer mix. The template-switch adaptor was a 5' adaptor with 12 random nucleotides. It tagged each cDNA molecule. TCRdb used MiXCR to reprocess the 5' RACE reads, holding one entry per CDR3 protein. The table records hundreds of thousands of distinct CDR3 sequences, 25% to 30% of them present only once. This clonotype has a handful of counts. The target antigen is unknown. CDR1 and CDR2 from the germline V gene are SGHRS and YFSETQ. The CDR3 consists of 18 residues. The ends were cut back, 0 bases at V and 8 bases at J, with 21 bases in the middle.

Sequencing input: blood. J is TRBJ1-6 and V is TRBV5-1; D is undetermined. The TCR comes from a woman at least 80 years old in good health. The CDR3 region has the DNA TGCGCCAGCAGCTTGGTATCTGTGGGAACTGAGGTGGATTCACCCCTCCACTTT. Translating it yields CASSLVSVGTEVDSPLHF.